The sequence of this TCR beta chain was determined in a study of radiotherapy plus CTLA-4 blockade in lung cancer. General observations from the study: Increased serum interferon-beta after radiation also reportedly predicted response strongly. TCR clones of tumor origin grew in blood after radiotherapy plus ipilimumab.

Patients with chemo-refractory metastatic non-small-cell lung cancer received focal radiation plus CTLA-4 blockade with ipilimumab. Clones were read by immunoSEQ multiplex PCR, and TCRdb kept only the in-frame ones, dropping some. Here the sample spans 50,000 to 85,000 clones, approximately 83% being singletons. With respect to this clone: Its target is not known.

The CDR3 is 18 amino acids. Germline values: CDR1 KGHSH, CDR2 LQKENI. Trimming cost V 1 base and J 6 bases, with 22 bases left between them. The specimen comprised peripheral blood, sampled from a patient treated with radiotherapy plus ipilimumab. This chain connects TRBV18 to TRBJ2-1; weak D call: TRBD1 (6 bases). The sequence came from a human donor with non-small cell lung cancer who had a partial response to radiotherapy plus ipilimumab. The chain's CDR3 is CASSPLSTRGRGSNEQFF. The CDR3 nucleotides are TGTGCCAGCTCACCACTCTCGACCCGGGGTAGGGGGTCCAATGAGCAGTTCTTC. The whole variable domain, remainder taken from reference TRBV18 and TRBJ2-1, is NAGVMQNPRHLVRRRGQEARLRCSPMKGHSHVYWYRQLPEEGLKFMVYLQKENIIDESGMPKERFSAEFPKEGPSILRIQQVVRGDSAAYFCASSPLSTRGRGSNEQFFGPGTRLTVL.